A selection of T cell receptor beta chains follows, all from one sample in a study of T cell responses to AZD1222 COVID-19 vaccine. Produced via immunoSEQ multiplex PCR; TCRdb's table is partial and in-frame only. The table has approximately 160,000 clones, about 90% seen once. Here the sequenced sample was peripheral blood, taken on day 0 of AZD1222 vaccination. These receptors were collected from an adult in good health. Each CDR3 is given with its conserved first and last residue. Each record gives: D gene, V gene, clone size, J gene, CDR3 DNA, CDR3 protein. A D gene is named only where the DNA matches it firmly. Size is omitted from some rows. Given values are once, few, many or a class for expanded clones.

>TRBD2|TRBV14|.|TRBJ2-1
TGTGCCAGCAGCCAAGCAATAGCGGGAGGGGTACGGCGGTTCTTC
CASSQAIAGGVRRFF
>TRBD1|TRBV4-3|.|TRBJ2-1
TGCGCCAGCAGCCAACAGGGGGCTGTTTATGAGCAGTTCTTC
CASSQQGAVYEQFF
>.|TRBV28|.|TRBJ2-1
TGTGCCAGCAGTTTAGCGGGAAGAACTGCCTACAATGAGCAGTTCTTC
CASSLAGRTAYNEQFF
>.|TRBV28|.|TRBJ1-1
TGTGCCAGCAGTGTACAGAGTGGCCGGGGCACTGAAGCTTTCTTT
CASSVQSGRGTEAFF
>.|TRBV27|.|TRBJ1-4
TGTGCCAGCAGGGCCCTGACCGGGAATGAAAAACTGTTTTTT
CASRALTGNEKLFF
>.|TRBV28|.|TRBJ2-5
TGTGCCAGCAGTTTTACAATAGCCCCCGAGGAACAGTACTTC
CASSFTIAPEEQYF
>.|TRBV28|.|TRBJ2-7
TGTGCCAGCAGCATATCCCGGGACAAAGTGCAGTACTTC
CASSISRDKVQYF
>.|TRBV7-2|.|TRBJ1-1
TGTGCCAGCAGCTTTTCGACTGCTAACACTGAAGCTTTCTTT
CASSFSTANTEAFF
>TRBD2|TRBV27|.|TRBJ2-1
TGTGCCAGCAGTTCCCCCTGGGAAGCGGGAGTGGCGTACAATGAGCAGTTCTTC
CASSSPWEAGVAYNEQFF
>.|TRBV18|.|TRBJ1-5
TGTGCCAGCTCACCACCGGACAGTAACAATCAGCCCCAGCATTTT
CASSPPDSNNQPQHF
>.|TRBV7-8|.|TRBJ2-7
TGTGCCAGCAGCTTATGGCCCTCCCCCAGCCCCTACGAGCAGTACTTC
CASSLWPSPSPYEQYF
>TRBD1|TRBV27|.|TRBJ2-1
TGTGCCAGCAGTTTATTAGCGGGACAGGGGTTCTACAATGAGCAGTTCTTC
CASSLLAGQGFYNEQFF
>.|TRBV4-3|.|TRBJ1-1
TGCGCCAGCAGCCAAGAAGTACAGAACACTGAAGCTTTCTTT
CASSQEVQNTEAFF
>TRBD1|TRBV12-5|.|TRBJ2-1
TGTGCTAGTGGTAAAAATTTAGTACAGGGGGCATGGTCGAATGAGCAGTTCTTC
CASGKNLVQGAWSNEQFF
>TRBD1|TRBV9|.|TRBJ2-5
TGTGCCAGCAGCGAGGGGGCAGCCCCCCAAGAGACCCAGTACTTC
CASSEGAAPQETQYF
>TRBD1|TRBV30|.|TRBJ1-1
TGTGCCTGGAAAACAGGGGTCAGGGGAGGGGTGAACACTGAAGCTTTCTTT
CAWKTGVRGGVNTEAFF
>TRBD1|TRBV2|.|TRBJ2-3
TGTGCCAGCAGTGAAGAGGGACAGGGGCCGCAGTATTTT
CASSEEGQGPQYF
>.|TRBV2|.|TRBJ2-4
TGTGCCAGCAGTGAAGTAGGGTTGGTGGCCAAAAACATTCAGTACTTC
CASSEVGLVAKNIQYF
>.|TRBV10-3|.|TRBJ2-3
TGTGCCATCAGTGATATTGGGGGGCGCGCGGGCACAGATACGCAGTATTTT
CAISDIGGRAGTDTQYF
>.|TRBV5-1|once|TRBJ1-4
TGCGCCAGCAGCTTCGGGGGCAGCAATGAAAAACTGTTTTTT
CASSFGGSNEKLFF
>.|TRBV30|.|TRBJ1-3
TGTGCCTGGCGCTCCCGACAGGATTTCTCTGGAAACACCATATATTTT
CAWRSRQDFSGNTIYF
>TRBD1|TRBV7-2|once|TRBJ2-6
TGTGCCAGCAGCTCCCCAAACAGGGGCCGCTCTGGGGCCAACGTCCTGACTTTC
CASSSPNRGRSGANVLTF
>TRBD1|TRBV27|.|TRBJ2-7
TGTGCCAGCAGTAAGACAGGGGGAGAGAACTACGAGCAGTACTTC
CASSKTGGENYEQYF
>.|TRBV2|.|TRBJ2-1
TGTGCCAGCAGTGATCCGGGAACCTCCTACAATGAGCAGTTCTTC
CASSDPGTSYNEQFF
>.|TRBV7-8|few|TRBJ1-1
TGTGCCAGCAGCTTAGACGGCGGCACTGAAGCTTTCTTT
CASSLDGGTEAFF
>.|TRBV11-2|.|TRBJ2-2
TGTGCCAGCAGCCTTAGACCATGGAACACCGGGGAGCTGTTTTTT
CASSLRPWNTGELFF
>.|TRBV6-5|.|TRBJ1-2
TGTGCCAGCAGTTACACGATCAAGGGAGGGGGAGGCGGCTACACCTTC
CASSYTIKGGGGGYTF
>.|TRBV4-2|.|TRBJ1-5
TGTGCCAGCAGTCCGGAGGGGTTCAATCAGCCCCAGCATTTT
CASSPEGFNQPQHF
>.|TRBV19|.|TRBJ1-2
TGTGCCAGTAGTGATTTCAGGAGAAACTATGGCTACACCTTC
CASSDFRRNYGYTF
>.|TRBV19|.|TRBJ2-7
TGTGCCAGTAGTTTATCACTCCGGGGATACGAGCAGTACTTC
CASSLSLRGYEQYF
>.|TRBV6-2/TRBV6-3|.|TRBJ1-3
TGTGCCAGCAGTTACTCAAGGATCGGAAACACCATATATTTT
CASSYSRIGNTIYF
>.|TRBV6-2/TRBV6-3|.|TRBJ1-2
TGTGCCAGCAGTTACGGGAATTGGGTAAACTATGGCTACACCTTC
CASSYGNWVNYGYTF
>TRBD1|TRBV7-6|.|TRBJ2-2
TGTGCCAGCAGCTTAGGACAGGGGGGGCCCGGGGAGCTGTTTTTT
CASSLGQGGPGELFF
>TRBD1|TRBV7-8|.|TRBJ1-4
TGTGCCAGCAGCCTTCGACAGGGTTCAACTAATGAAAAACTGTTTTTT
CASSLRQGSTNEKLFF
>TRBD1|TRBV19|.|TRBJ1-5
TGTGCCAGTAGTATCGGGGGACAGTATAATCAGCCCCAGCATTTT
CASSIGGQYNQPQHF
>.|TRBV7-2|.|TRBJ2-7
TGTGCCAGCAGCTTAGAATCGGCACCGCCCTCCTACGAGCAGTACTTC
CASSLESAPPSYEQYF
>.|TRBV5-8|.|TRBJ1-1
TGTGCCAGCACCCCTCAGGGGGCTTTCTTT
CASTPQGAFF
>TRBD2|TRBV5-4|.|TRBJ2-2
TGTGCCAGCAGGAGCGGGAGGGCGGGCACCGGGGAGCTGTTTTTT
CASRSGRAGTGELFF
>.|TRBV30|.|TRBJ2-3
TGTGCCTGGAGGATTGCTAGCACAGATACGCAGTATTTT
CAWRIASTDTQYF
>.|TRBV7-6|.|TRBJ1-2
TGTGCCAGCAGCTTAGGTCCTCAAGGGGCCTGGGTTGGCTACACCTTC
CASSLGPQGAWVGYTF
>.|TRBV30|.|TRBJ2-1
TGTGCCTGGAACACCGGCCCACCCAATGAGCAGTTCTTC
CAWNTGPPNEQFF
>.|TRBV6-4|.|TRBJ2-3
TGTGCCAGCAGTACCGGACAAGGCGAGGATACGCAGTATTTT
CASSTGQGEDTQYF
>.|TRBV19|.|TRBJ2-3
TGTGCCACCAAGGGGGGGCGGGAAAACAACCAACTCCTGGATACGCAGTATTTT
CATKGGRENNQLLDTQYF
>.|TRBV24-1|.|TRBJ2-5
TGTGCCACCAGTGATTTGATGGACGGGTGGGAGACCCAGTACTTC
CATSDLMDGWETQYF
>.|TRBV7-2|once|TRBJ1-3
TGTGCCAGCAGCTTATTTGGGACTCTGAGCTCTGGAAACACCATATATTTT
CASSLFGTLSSGNTIYF
>.|TRBV28|.|TRBJ1-2
TGTGCGTGTGGGGTGGGGTATGGCTACACCTTC
CACGVGYGYTF
>TRBD2|TRBV5-6|.|TRBJ2-1
TGTGCCAGCAGCCCCGGGACTAGCGGGCCCCTTTACAATGAGCAGTTCTTC
CASSPGTSGPLYNEQFF
>.|TRBV24-1|.|TRBJ2-3
TGTGCCACCAGTGATCCAACAGCGGAGGGGACAGATACGCAGTATTTT
CATSDPTAEGTDTQYF
>.|TRBV7-9|.|TRBJ1-1
TGTGCCAGCAGCCGACCTCCCGGTAACACTGAAGCTTTCTTT
CASSRPPGNTEAFF
>.|TRBV7-3|.|TRBJ2-3
TGTGCCAGCAGCTCGCGCAAGGTAGCGGAGAGGAGAACAGATACGCAGTATTTT
CASSSRKVAERRTDTQYF
>TRBD1|TRBV24-1|few|TRBJ1-2
TGTGCCACCAGTGATGTCGGTCGTACGAGGGGGCGTGGGGTAACAAACTATGGCTACACCTTC
CATSDVGRTRGRGVTNYGYTF
>.|TRBV6-1|.|TRBJ2-4
TGTGCCAGCAGTGAGGACGGAACCAAAAACATTCAGTACTTC
CASSEDGTKNIQYF
>.|TRBV24-1|.|TRBJ1-4
TGTGCCACCAGTGATGGAATTAATGAAAAACTGTTTTTT
CATSDGINEKLFF
>.|TRBV5-1|.|TRBJ2-2
TGCGCCAGCAGCTTGAGGGACACCTTGGGTACCGGGGAGCTGTTTTTT
CASSLRDTLGTGELFF
>.|TRBV10-2|.|TRBJ2-1
TGCGCCAGCAGTGAGTGGGTCGGTTCCTACAATGAGCAGTTCTTC
CASSEWVGSYNEQFF
>TRBD1|TRBV19|.|TRBJ2-5
TGTGCCAGTAGTAAGCCCCAGGGGGTAACGGAAGAGACCCAGTACTTC
CASSKPQGVTEETQYF